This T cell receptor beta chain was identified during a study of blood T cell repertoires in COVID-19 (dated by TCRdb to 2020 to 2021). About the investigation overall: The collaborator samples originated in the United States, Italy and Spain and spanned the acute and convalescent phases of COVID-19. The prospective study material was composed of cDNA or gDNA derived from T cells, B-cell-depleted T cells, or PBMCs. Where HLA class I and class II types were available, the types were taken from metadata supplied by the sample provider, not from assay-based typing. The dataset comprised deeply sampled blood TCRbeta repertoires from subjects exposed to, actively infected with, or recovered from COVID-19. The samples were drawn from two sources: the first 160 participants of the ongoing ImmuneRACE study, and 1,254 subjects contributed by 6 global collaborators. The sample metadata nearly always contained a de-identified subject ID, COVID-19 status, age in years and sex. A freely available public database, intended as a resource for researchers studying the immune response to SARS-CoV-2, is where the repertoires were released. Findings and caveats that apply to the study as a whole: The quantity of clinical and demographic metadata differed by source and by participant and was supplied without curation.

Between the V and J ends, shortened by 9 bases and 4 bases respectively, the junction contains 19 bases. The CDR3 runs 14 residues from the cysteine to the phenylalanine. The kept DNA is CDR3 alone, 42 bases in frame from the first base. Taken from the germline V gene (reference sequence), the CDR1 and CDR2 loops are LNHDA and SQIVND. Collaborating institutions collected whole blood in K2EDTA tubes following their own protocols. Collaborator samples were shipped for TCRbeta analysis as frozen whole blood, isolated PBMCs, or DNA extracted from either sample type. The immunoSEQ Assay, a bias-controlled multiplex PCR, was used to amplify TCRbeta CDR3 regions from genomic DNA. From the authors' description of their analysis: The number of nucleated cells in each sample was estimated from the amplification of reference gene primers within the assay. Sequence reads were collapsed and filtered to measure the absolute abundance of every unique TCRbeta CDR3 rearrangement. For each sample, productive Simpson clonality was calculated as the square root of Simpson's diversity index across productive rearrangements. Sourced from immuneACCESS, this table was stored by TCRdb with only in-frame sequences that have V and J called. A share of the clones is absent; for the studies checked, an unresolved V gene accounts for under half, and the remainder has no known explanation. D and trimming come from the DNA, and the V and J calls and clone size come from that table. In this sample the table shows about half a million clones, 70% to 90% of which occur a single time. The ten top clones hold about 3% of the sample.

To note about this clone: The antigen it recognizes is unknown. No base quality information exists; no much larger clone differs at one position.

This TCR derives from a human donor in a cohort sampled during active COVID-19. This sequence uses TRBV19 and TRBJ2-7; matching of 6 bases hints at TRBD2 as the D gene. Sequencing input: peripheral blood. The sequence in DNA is TGTGCCAGCTCAAAAGGAGGGATGTGGTACGAGCAGTACTTC. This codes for CASSKGGMWYEQYF. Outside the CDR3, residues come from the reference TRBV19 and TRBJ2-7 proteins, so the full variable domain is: DGGITQSPKYLFRKEGQNVTLSCEQNLNHDAMYWYRQDPGQGLRLIYYSQIVNDFQKGDIAEGYSVSREKKESFPLTVTSAQKNPTAFYLCASSKGGMWYEQYFGPGTRLTVT.